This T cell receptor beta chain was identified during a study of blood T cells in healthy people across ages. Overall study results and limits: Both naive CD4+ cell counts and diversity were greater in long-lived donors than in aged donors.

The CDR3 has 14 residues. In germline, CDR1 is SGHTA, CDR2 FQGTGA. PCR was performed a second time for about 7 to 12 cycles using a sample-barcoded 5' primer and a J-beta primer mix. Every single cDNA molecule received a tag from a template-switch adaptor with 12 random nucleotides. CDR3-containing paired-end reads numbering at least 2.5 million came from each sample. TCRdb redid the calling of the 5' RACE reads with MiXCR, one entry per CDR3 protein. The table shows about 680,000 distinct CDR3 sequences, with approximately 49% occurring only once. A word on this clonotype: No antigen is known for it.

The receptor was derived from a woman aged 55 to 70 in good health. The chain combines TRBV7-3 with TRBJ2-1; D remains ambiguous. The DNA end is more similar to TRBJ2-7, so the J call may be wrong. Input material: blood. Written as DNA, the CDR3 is TGTGCCAGCAGCTTAGCTCCCCCCTACAATGAGCAGTACTTC. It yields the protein CASSLAPPYNEQYF.